This T cell receptor (beta chain) comes out of a study of early T cells in non-severe SARS-CoV-2 infection (dated by TCRdb to the early 2020s). Regarding the study in general: Because TCR sequencing relied on bulk RNA taken from unsorted whole blood, pairing of alpha and beta chains was not possible. Overall results and qualifications from the work: VDJdb matching was skewed toward anti-spike CD8 responses and likely underestimated virus-specific expansions by missing private and CD4 specificities.

The study was a case-control design nested within a healthcare worker cohort in London, UK, with weekly nasopharyngeal swab PCR tests and blood sampling. Healthcare workers were recruited between 23 and 31 March 2020, during the week of the UK lockdown, and were followed weekly for up to about 15 weeks. Library preparation employed 5' RACE. For sequencing, a NextSeq 500 was employed. The TCR library protocol attached unique molecular identifiers to individual cDNA molecules to correct for sequencing error and PCR bias. Both TCR alpha and beta chains were sequenced, and tight co-correlation was observed between alpha and beta sequence abundances in each sample. Per the authors' processing: Decombinator V4 was used to perform V gene, J gene and CDR3 annotation of TCR sequences. TCRs were defined as expanded if a significant change between any two time points was detected under a Poisson model with p below 0.0001. TCR abundances were normalised to the total number of TCRs sequenced per sample and were expressed as counts per million. TRAV1-2 paired with TRAJ12, TRAJ20 or TRAJ33 defined MAIT TCRs, while TRAV10 paired with TRAJ18 defined iNKT TCRs. VDJdb, accessed on 1 November 2021, was searched for TCRs annotated for CMV, EBV and SARS-CoV-2, and TCRs annotated for more than one antigen were excluded. The raw public reads went through TCRdb reprocessing: fastp at Q25, MiXCR clone calling, in-frame beta chains kept. Identical CDR3 protein sequences are pooled into one entry, listed with their most common genes and DNA. What appears here as the V and J calls and clone size reflects TCRdb's work, not the paper's. The sample profile shows tens of thousands of distinct CDR3 sequences; about 4.3% of them were found once. Jointly, the top ten make up around 5.9% of the sample.

The CDR3 contains 14 residues, cysteine and phenylalanine counted. The sequence is cut down to CDR3 DNA, 42 bases in frame from base 1. V loses 5 bases, J loses 4 bases, and the germline ends lie 12 bases apart. CDR1 and CDR2 were assigned from the germline V gene (reference sequence) as MNHNY and SVGAGI. This clonotype has at least ten counts. Its antigen has not been determined. It has no much larger one-base neighbor in the sample; base qualities were not kept. The specimen comprised whole blood, sampled at baseline. The chain is encoded by TRBV6-6 joined to TRBJ1-5; the best D guess is TRBD1, with 5 bases matching. This clonotype originated in an adult who was a healthcare worker with PCR-confirmed SARS-CoV-2 infection or an uninfected control (not recorded which). The bases read TGTGCCAGCAGTGATAAGGACATAAATCAGCCCCAGCATTTT. This is translated as CASSDKDINQPQHF.